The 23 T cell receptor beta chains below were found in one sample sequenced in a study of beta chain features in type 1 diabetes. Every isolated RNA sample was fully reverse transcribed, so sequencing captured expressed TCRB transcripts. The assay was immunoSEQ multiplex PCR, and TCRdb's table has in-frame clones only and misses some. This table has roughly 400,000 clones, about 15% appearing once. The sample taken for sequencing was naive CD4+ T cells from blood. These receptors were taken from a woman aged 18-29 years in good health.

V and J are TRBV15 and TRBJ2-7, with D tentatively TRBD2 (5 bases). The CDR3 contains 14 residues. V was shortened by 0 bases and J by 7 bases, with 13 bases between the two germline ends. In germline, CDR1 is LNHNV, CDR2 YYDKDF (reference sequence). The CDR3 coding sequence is TGTGCCACCAGCAGAGAATGGGGTCCGGGAGAGCAGTACTTC. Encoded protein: CATSREWGPGEQYF.

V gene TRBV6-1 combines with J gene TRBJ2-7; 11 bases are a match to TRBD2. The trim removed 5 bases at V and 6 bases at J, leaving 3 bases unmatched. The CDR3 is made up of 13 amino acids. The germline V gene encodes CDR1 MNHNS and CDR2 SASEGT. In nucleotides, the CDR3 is TGTGCCAGCAGTCTAGCGGGAGGAGGCGAGCAGTACTTC. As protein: CASSLAGGGEQYF.

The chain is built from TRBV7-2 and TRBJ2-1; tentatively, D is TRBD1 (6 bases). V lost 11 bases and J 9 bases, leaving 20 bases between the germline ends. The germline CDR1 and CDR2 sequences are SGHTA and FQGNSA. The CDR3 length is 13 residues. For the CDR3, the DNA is TGTGCCCGCCCGGGGCAACTAGGGGGTGAGCAGTTCTTC. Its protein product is CARPGQLGGEQFF.

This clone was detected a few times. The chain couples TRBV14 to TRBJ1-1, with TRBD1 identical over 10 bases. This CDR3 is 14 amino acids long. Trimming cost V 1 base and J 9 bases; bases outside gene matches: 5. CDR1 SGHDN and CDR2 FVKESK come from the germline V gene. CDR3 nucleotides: TGTGCCAGCAGCCAAGCCCGGACAGGGGGTAAAGCTTTCTTT. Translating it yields CASSQARTGGKAFF.

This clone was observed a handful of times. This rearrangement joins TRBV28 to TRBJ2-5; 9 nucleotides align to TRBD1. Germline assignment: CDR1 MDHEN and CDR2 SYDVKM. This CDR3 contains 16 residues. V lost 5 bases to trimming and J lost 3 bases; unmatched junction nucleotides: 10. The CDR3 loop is CASSPRTGVGKETQYF. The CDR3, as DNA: TGTGCCAGCAGTCCTCGGACAGGGGTAGGAAAAGAGACCCAGTACTTC.

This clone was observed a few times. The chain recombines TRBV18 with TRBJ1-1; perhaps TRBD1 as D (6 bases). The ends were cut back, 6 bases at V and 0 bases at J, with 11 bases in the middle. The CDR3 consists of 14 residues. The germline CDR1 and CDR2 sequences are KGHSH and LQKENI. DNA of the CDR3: TGTGCCAGCTCGTTAGGGGGACTGAACACTGAAGCTTTCTTT. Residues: CASSLGGLNTEAFF.

DNA for the CDR3: TGCAGCGTTAACAGCATCAACACCGGGGAGCTGTTTTTT. Translation gives CSVNSINTGELFF. The V gene is TRBV29-1, the J gene TRBJ2-2; D is uncertain. The CDR3 loop spans 13 amino acids. Between the trimmed V and J ends, which lost 5 bases and 2 bases, there was a span of 9 bases. CDR1 is SQVTM and CDR2 is ANQGSEA in the germline V gene.

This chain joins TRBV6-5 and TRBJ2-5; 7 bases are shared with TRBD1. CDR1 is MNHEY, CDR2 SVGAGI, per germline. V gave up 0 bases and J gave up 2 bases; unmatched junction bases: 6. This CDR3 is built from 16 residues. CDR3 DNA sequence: TGTGCCAGCAGTTACTCGATGGGGACAGCACAAGAGACCCAGTACTTC. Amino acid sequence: CASSYSMGTAQETQYF.

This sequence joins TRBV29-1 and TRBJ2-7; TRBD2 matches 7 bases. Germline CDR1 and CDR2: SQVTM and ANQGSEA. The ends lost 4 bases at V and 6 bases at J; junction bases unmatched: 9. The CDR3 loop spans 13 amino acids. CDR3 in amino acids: CSVGGGRQREQYF. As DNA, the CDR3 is TGCAGCGTTGGCGGCGGGAGACAACGCGAGCAGTACTTC.

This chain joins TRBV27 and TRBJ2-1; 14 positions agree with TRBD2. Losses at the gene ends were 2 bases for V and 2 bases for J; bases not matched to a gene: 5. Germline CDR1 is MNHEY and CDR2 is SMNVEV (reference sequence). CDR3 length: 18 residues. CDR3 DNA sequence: TGTGCCAGCAGTTTAGGACTAGCGGGAGGATTCCCCTACAATGAGCAGTTCTTC. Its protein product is CASSLGLAGGFPYNEQFF.

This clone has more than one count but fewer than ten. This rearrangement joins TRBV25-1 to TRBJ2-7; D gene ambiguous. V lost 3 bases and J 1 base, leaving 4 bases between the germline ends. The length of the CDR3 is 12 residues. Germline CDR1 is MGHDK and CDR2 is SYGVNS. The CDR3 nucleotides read TGTGCCAGCAGTGACAGTTCCTACGAGCAGTACTTC. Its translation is CASSDSSYEQYF.

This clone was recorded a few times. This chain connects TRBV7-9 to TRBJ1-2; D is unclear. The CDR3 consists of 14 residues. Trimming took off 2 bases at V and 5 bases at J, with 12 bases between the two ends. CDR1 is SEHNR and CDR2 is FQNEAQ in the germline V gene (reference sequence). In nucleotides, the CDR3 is TGTGCCAGCAGCTTACAGGAGACTATTTATGGCTACACCTTC. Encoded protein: CASSLQETIYGYTF.

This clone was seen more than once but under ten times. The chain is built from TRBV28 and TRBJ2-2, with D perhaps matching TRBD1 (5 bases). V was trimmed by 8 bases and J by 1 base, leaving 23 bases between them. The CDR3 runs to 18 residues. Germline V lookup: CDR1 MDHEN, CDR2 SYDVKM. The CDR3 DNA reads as TGTGCCAGCTCCTCCCCTCCCAGGGTTAGGAAGAACACCGGGGAGCTGTTTTTT. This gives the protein CASSSPPRVRKNTGELFF. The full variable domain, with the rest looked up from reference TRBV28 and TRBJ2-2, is DVKVTQSSRYLVKRTGEKVFLECVQDMDHENMFWYRQDPGLGLRLIYFSYDVKMKEKGDIPEGYSVSREKKERFSLILESASTNQTSMYLCASSSPPRVRKNTGELFFGEGSRLTVL.

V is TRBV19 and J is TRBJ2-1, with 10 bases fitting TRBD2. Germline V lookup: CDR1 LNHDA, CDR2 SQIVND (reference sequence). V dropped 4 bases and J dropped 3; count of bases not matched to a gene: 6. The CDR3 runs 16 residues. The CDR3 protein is CASSTSSGSGYNEQFF. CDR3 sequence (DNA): TGTGCCAGTAGTACCTCTAGCGGGAGTGGCTACAATGAGCAGTTCTTC.

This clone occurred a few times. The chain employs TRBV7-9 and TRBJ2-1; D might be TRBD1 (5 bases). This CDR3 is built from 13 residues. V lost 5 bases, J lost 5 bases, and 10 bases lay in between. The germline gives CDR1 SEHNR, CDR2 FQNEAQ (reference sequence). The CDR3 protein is CASSMGPHNEQFF. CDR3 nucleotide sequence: TGTGCCAGCAGCATGGGGCCCCACAATGAGCAGTTCTTC.

The DNA for the CDR3 is TGTGCCTGGAGCGGGGGACAGGGGACCTATGGCTACACCTTC. Amino acid sequence: CAWSGGQGTYGYTF. The chain is built from TRBV30 and TRBJ1-2, with 10 bases fitting TRBD1. Per the germline V gene, CDR1 is GTSNPN and CDR2 is SVGIG (reference sequence). This CDR3 has 14 amino acids. The ends lost 3 bases at V and 4 bases at J; junction bases unmatched: 5.

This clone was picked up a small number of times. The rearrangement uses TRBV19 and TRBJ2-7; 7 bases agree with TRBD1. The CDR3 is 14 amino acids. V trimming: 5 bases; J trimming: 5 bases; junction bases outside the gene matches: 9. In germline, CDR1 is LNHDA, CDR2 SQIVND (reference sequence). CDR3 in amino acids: CASSPGDSTHEQYF. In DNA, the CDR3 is TGTGCCAGTAGTCCTGGGGACAGCACCCACGAGCAGTACTTC.

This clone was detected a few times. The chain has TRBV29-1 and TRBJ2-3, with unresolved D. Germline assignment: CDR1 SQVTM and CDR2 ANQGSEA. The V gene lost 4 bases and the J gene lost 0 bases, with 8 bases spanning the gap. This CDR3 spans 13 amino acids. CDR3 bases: TGCAGCGTTGCTGGGCCTAGCACAGATACGCAGTATTTT. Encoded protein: CSVAGPSTDTQYF.

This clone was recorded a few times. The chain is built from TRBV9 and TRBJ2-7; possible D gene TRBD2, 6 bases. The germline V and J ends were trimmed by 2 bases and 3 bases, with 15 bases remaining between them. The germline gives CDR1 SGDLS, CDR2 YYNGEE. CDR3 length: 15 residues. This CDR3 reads CASSVSSGSYYEQYF. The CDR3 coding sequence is TGTGCCAGCAGCGTCAGTAGCGGTTCCTACTACGAGCAGTACTTC.

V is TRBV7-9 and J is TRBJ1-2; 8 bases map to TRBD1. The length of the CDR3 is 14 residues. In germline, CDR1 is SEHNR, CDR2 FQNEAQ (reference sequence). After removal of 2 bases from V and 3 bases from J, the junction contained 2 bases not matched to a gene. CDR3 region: CASSLSGGDYGYTF. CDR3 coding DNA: TGTGCCAGCAGCTTATCAGGGGGCGACTATGGCTACACCTTC.

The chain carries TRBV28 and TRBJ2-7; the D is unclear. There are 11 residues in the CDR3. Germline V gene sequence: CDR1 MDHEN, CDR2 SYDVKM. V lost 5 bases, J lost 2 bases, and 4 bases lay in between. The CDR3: CASSTPYEQYF. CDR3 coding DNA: TGTGCCAGCAGTACTCCCTACGAGCAGTACTTC.

The DNA of the CDR3 is TGTGCCAGCACCGGCCGAGAAGGAGGCTCCTACAATGAGCAGTTCTTC. Amino acid sequence: CASTGREGGSYNEQFF. The genes are TRBV5-4 and TRBJ2-1; D may be TRBD2 (5 bases). Trimming cost V 6 bases and J 0 bases, with 16 bases left between them. This CDR3 contains 16 residues. Germline-derived CDR1 and CDR2 are SGHNT and YYREEE (reference sequence).

CDR3 bases: TGTGCCAGCAGTTCACGTGGCTCAGGACTAGCGGCCTACAATGAGCAGTTCTTC. Protein: CASSSRGSGLAAYNEQFF. The rearrangement joins TRBV28 to TRBJ2-1, with 10 positions matching TRBD2. With 4 bases clipped from V and 2 bases from J, the junction kept 11 bases outside the gene matches. Germline V gene lookup returns CDR1 MDHEN and CDR2 SYDVKM. This CDR3 has 18 amino acids.